This T cell receptor beta chain is drawn from a study of control samples from healthy donors and cancer patients (TCRdb year 2020). Receptors were amplified or captured by the immunoSEQ multiplex PCR assay. The immuneACCESS repertoire file appears here via TCRdb, limited to in-frame rearrangements. These files lack a portion of the clones; in checked studies, under half of the deficit traces to unresolved V genes, and the cause of the others is not known. Counted in this sample were under 150,000 clones; 93% of them appeared once. The ten largest make up about 2.6% of the sample. This clone was observed a single time. It has no known antigen specificity. Base qualities are not at hand, and no much larger clone is one base apart. The CDR3 contains 15 residues, cysteine and phenylalanine counted. Only the CDR3 region is kept as DNA, spanning 45 bases read in frame from base 1. According to the germline V gene, CDR1 reads ENHRY and CDR2 reads SYGVKD. Trimming removed 8 bases from V and 1 base from J, leaving 16 bases between the germline ends.

Sequences were obtained from blood. The sequence came from a man younger than 45 in good health. The chain couples TRBV10-3 to TRBJ2-3; the D gene is tentatively TRBD1 or TRBD2, each matching 6 bases. Read as DNA, the sequence is TGTGCCATCGGGACAAAGCGGGTGGGCACAGATACGCAGTATTTT. The resulting protein is CAIGTKRVGTDTQYF.